Below are 18 T cell receptor beta chains sequenced from a single sample in a study of T-cell memory formation after mild COVID-19. MiXCR, run by TCRdb on the 5' RACE reads, gives a single entry per CDR3 protein. This table holds under 300,000 distinct CDR3 sequences, roughly 9.4% found once. Input material: PBMCs or a T cell subset sorted from them (not recorded which). Receptor source: a man in his late teens or twenties who had mild COVID-19 (a few samples of this study predate the infection). Cell type and time point are not known.

This sequence joins TRBV6-5 and TRBJ2-5; no reliable D call. With 6 bases removed from V and 5 bases from J, the gap between germline ends came to 13 bases. Germline V CDR1 and CDR2: MNHEY, SVGAGI. The CDR3 extends over 13 amino acids. The CDR3 sequence: CASSSSSWETQYF. The DNA for the CDR3 is TGTGCCAGCAGCTCCTCTAGTTGGGAGACCCAGTACTTC.

The rearrangement links TRBV12-3 or TRBV12-4 to TRBJ2-5; D gene unclear. The germline V and J ends were trimmed by 8 bases and 4 bases, with 14 bases remaining between them. The CDR3 has 13 amino acids. In DNA form, the CDR3 reads TGTGCCAGCTCCTTCGGTTTGACAGAGACCCAGTACTTC. It encodes CASSFGLTETQYF.

This clonotype was counted only a few times. This rearrangement joins TRBV12-3 or TRBV12-4 to TRBJ2-5; TRBD1 matches at 7 bases. CDR3 length equals 13 residues. Unmatched junction bases numbered 8, after V lost 10 bases and J lost 3 bases. DNA for the CDR3: TGTGCCACCTCCCTGGGGACAGAAGAGACCCAGTACTTC. It encodes CATSLGTEETQYF.

This clonotype appeared a few times. The chain joins TRBV6-1 to TRBJ1-1; D gene unclear. The CDR3 loop spans 14 amino acids. Germline V lookup: CDR1 MNHNS, CDR2 SASEGT. V lost 1 base and J lost 0, with 6 bases in between. The CDR3 coding sequence is TGTGCCAGCAGTGAAGGTAGCCTGAACACTGAAGCTTTCTTT. This encodes CASSEGSLNTEAFF.

The rearrangement joins TRBV12-3 or TRBV12-4 to TRBJ1-5; D remains unclear. The CDR3 has 12 amino acids. Trimming took 1 base from V and 6 from J, leaving 4 bases between them. The CDR3 loop reads CASSLGLQPQHF. DNA for the CDR3: TGTGCCAGCAGTTTAGGCCTTCAGCCCCAGCATTTT.

The chain carries TRBV7-6 and TRBJ2-1, with 7 bases fitting TRBD2. Germline CDR1 is SGHVS and CDR2 is FNYEAQ. V trimming: 5 bases; J trimming: 7 bases; junction bases outside the gene matches: 5. This CDR3 contains 13 residues. The chain's CDR3 is CASSPAGGNEQFF. CDR3 nucleotides: TGTGCCAGCAGCCCCGCCGGGGGGAATGAGCAGTTCTTC.

V and J are TRBV7-7 and TRBJ2-2, with D perhaps TRBD1 (6 bases). The CDR3 runs to 13 residues. Germline V CDR1 and CDR2: SSHAT, FNYEAQ (reference sequence). V dropped 5 bases and J dropped 7 bases, with 11 bases sitting between them. Here the CDR3 reads CASSGRGGGELFF. The CDR3 nucleotides are TGTGCCAGCAGCGGCAGGGGTGGCGGGGAGCTGTTTTTT.

This clonotype was counted only a few times. The chain carries TRBV20-1 and TRBJ2-2, with D possibly matching TRBD2 (6 bases). V lost 2 bases and J 6 bases, leaving 13 bases between the germline ends. From germline, CDR1 is DFQATT and CDR2 SNEGSKA (reference sequence). This CDR3 contains 14 residues. DNA for the CDR3: TGCAGTGCTAGAAAGGTGCCGGGGGCCGGGGAGCTGTTTTTT. Protein sequence: CSARKVPGAGELFF.

The chain recombines TRBV5-1 with TRBJ2-2, with D hard to call. Trimming stripped 1 base from V and 0 bases from J, with 7 bases between. The germline gives CDR1 SGHRS, CDR2 YFSETQ. CDR3 length: 15 amino acids. The CDR3 DNA follows: TGCGCCAGCAGCTTGTTGGGTTCGAACACCGGGGAGCTGTTTTTT. Its protein is CASSLLGSNTGELFF.

The CDR3, as DNA: TGTGCCAGCAGGGGGGGGGGAGTAGGCACAGATACGCAGTATTTT. Translated, it gives CASRGGGVGTDTQYF. This chain joins TRBV12-3 or TRBV12-4 and TRBJ2-3, with TRBD2 matching 7 bases. This CDR3 is built from 15 residues. J lost 1 base, V lost 6 bases, and 7 bases had no gene match.

The V and J genes are TRBV18 and TRBJ1-2; D may be TRBD1 (5 bases). Germline CDR1 reads KGHSH; CDR2 reads LQKENI. The CDR3 contains 13 residues. Deletions cut 6 bases from V and 3 bases from J, with 11 bases between. The CDR3 here is CASSPRGDYGYTF. CDR3 DNA: TGTGCCAGCTCCCCCAGAGGGGACTATGGCTACACCTTC. The whole variable domain, remainder taken from reference TRBV18 and TRBJ1-2, is NAGVMQNPRHLVRRRGQEARLRCSPMKGHSHVYWYRQLPEEGLKFMVYLQKENIIDESGMPKERFSAEFPKEGPSILRIQQVVRGDSAAYFCASSPRGDYGYTFGSGTRLTVV.

In its sample, this clonotype was seen many times. The V and J genes are TRBV7-8 and TRBJ2-2; D is uncertain. Trimming pared 5 bases from V and 11 bases from J, leaving 6 bases between. In germline, CDR1 is SGHVS, CDR2 FQNEAQ. This CDR3 region has 10 residues. CDR3 DNA: TGTGCCAGCAGCCTTGTCGAGCTGTTTTTT. Translating gives CASSLVELFF.

The rearrangement joins TRBV19 to TRBJ2-2; maybe TRBD2 (7 bases). Per the germline V gene, CDR1 is LNHDA and CDR2 is SQIVND (reference sequence). The CDR3 totals 18 residues. Deletions cut 7 bases from V and 0 bases from J, with 21 bases between. CDR3 DNA sequence: TGTGCCAGTACGCGGGGGCAACCCACCCTAACGAACACCGGGGAGCTGTTTTTT. Translation: CASTRGQPTLTNTGELFF.

The V and J genes are TRBV5-1 and TRBJ2-1, with unresolved D. The CDR3 extends over 14 amino acids. V lost 6 bases and J 10 bases, leaving 20 bases between the germline ends. CDR1 and CDR2 (germline): SGHRS, YFSETQ. CDR3 nucleotide sequence: TGCGCCAGCACCCAAATGGCCCCTGGAAGGGAGCAGTTCTTC. It is translated as CASTQMAPGREQFF. The entire variable domain, with the rest obtained from reference TRBV5-1 and TRBJ2-1, is as follows: KAGVTQTPRYLIKTRGQQVTLSCSPISGHRSVSWYQQTPGQGLQFLFEYFSETQRNKGNFPGRFSGRQFSNSRSEMNVSTLELGDSALYLCASTQMAPGREQFFGPGTRLTVL.

This clonotype was detected only a few times. The chain carries TRBV5-1 and TRBJ1-4, with D perhaps matching TRBD1 (5 bases). Germline V lookup: CDR1 SGHRS, CDR2 YFSETQ. V lost 3 bases, J lost 8 bases, and 17 bases lay in between. The CDR3 has 15 residues. The CDR3 region is CASSSNGGGGEKLFF. The CDR3 DNA is TGCGCCAGCAGCTCAAACGGGGGAGGAGGCGAAAAACTGTTTTTT.

CDR3 coding DNA: TGCGCCAGCAGCCAAGGATTAATGGGAGGGCCTGGAGAGACCCAGTACTTC. It codes for CASSQGLMGGPGETQYF. J is TRBJ2-5 and V is TRBV4-1; 7 nucleotides line up with TRBD2. This CDR3 spans 17 amino acids. V shed 1 base, J shed 4 bases, and the junction held 12 bases outside the gene matches. Germline V gene data show CDR1 as MGHRA and CDR2 as YSYEKL.

J is TRBJ2-2 and V is TRBV5-1; the D is unclear. This CDR3 has 15 residues. The germline gives CDR1 SGHRS, CDR2 YFSETQ. The V end lost 3 bases, the J end lost 0 bases, and 9 bases lay between the germline ends. This CDR3 reads CASSYDPANTGELFF. The CDR3 DNA sequence: TGCGCCAGCAGCTACGACCCGGCGAACACCGGGGAGCTGTTTTTT.

The V gene is TRBV4-3, the J gene TRBJ1-4; 8 bases map to TRBD1. This CDR3 is 16 amino acids long. V shed 4 bases and J 4 bases; nucleotides not matched to a gene: 8. Germline loops: CDR1 LGHNA, CDR2 YSLEER. The CDR3 spells CASSRELGQGNEKLFF. The CDR3, as DNA: TGCGCCAGCAGCCGGGAACTTGGACAGGGTAATGAAAAACTGTTTTTT.